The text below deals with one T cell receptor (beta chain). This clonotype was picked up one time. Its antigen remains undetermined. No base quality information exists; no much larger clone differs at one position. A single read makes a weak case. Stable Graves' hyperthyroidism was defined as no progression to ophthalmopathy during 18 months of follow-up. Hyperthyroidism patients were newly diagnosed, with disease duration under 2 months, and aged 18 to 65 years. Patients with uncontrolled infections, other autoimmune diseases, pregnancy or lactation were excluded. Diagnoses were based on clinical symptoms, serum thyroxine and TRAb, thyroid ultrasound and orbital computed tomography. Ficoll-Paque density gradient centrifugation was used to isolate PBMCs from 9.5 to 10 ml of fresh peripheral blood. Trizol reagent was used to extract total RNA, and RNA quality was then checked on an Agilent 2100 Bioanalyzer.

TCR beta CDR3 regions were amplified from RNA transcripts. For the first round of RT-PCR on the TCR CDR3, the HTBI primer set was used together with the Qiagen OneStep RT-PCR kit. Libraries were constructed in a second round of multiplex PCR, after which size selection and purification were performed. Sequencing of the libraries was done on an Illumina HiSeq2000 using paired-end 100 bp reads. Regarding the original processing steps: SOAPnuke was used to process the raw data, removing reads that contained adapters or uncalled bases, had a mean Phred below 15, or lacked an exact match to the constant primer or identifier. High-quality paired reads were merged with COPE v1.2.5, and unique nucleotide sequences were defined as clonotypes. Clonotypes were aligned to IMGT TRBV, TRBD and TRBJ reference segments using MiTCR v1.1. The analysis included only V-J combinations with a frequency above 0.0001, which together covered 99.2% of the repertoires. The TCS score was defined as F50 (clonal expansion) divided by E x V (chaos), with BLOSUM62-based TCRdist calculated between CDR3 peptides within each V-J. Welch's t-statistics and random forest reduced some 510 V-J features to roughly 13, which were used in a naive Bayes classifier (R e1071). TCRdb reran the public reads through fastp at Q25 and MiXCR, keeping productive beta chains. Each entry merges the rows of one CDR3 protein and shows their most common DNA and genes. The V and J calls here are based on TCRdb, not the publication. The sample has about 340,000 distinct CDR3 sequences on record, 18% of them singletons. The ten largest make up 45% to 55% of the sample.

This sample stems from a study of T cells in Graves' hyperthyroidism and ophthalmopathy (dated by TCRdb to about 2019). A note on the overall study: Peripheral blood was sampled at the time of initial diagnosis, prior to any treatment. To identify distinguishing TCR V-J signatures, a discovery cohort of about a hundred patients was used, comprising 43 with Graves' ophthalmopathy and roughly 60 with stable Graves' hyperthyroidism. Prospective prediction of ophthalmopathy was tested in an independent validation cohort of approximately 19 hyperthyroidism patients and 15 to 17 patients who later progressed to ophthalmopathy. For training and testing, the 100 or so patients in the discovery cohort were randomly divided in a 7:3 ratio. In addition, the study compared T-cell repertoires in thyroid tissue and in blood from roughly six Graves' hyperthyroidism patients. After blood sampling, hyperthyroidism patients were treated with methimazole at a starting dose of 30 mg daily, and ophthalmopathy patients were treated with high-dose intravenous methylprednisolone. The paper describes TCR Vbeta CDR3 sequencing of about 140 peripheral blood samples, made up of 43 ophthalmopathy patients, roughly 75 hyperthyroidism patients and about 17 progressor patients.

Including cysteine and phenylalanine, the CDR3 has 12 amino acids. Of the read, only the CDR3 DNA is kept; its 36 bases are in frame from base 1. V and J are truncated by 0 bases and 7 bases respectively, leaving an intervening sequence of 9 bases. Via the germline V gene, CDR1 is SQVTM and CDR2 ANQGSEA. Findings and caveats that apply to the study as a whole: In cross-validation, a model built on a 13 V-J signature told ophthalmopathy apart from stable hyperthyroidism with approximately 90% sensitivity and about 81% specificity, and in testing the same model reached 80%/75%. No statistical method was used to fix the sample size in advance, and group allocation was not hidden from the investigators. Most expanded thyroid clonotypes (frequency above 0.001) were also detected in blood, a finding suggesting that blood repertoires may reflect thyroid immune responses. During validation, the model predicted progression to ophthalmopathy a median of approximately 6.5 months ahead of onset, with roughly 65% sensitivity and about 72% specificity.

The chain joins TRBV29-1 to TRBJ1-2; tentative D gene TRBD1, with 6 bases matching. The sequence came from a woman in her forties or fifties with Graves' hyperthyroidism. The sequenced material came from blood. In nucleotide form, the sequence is TGCAGCGTTGAAGAAAGGGGGGGTGGCTACACCTTC. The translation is CSVEERGGGYTF. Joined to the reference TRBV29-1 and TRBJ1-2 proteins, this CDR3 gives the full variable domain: SAVISQKPSRDICQRGTSLTIQCQVDSQVTMMFWYRQQPGQSLTLIATANQGSEATYESGFVIDKFPISRPNLTFSTLTVSNMSPEDSSIYLCSVEERGGGYTFGSGTRLTVV.